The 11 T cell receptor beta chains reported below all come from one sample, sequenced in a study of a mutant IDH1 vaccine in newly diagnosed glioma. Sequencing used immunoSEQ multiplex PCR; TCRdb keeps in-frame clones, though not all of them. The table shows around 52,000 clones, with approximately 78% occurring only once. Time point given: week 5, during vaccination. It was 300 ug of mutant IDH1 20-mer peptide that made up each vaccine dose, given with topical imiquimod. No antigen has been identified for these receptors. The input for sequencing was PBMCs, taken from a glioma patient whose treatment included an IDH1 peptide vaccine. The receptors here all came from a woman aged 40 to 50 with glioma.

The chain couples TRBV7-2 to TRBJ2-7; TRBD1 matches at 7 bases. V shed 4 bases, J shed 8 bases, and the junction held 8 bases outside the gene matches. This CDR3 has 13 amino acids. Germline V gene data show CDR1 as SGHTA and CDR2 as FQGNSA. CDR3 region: CASSSHTTGKQYF. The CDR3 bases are TGTGCCAGCAGCTCCCACACGACAGGGAAGCAGTACTTC.

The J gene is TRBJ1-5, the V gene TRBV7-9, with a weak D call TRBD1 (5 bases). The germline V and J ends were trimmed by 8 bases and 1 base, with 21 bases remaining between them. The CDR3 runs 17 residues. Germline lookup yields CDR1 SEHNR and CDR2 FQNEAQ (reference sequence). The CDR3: CASPLGVGTGSNQPQHF. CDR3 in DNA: TGTGCCAGCCCCTTGGGGGTGGGGACGGGGAGCAATCAGCCCCAGCATTTT.

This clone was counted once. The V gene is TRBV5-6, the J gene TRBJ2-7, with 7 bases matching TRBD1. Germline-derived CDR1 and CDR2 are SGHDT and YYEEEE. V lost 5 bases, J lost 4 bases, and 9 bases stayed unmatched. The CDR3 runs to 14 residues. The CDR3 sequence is CASSGTASFYEQYF. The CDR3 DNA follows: TGTGCCAGCAGTGGGACAGCCAGCTTTTACGAGCAGTACTTC.

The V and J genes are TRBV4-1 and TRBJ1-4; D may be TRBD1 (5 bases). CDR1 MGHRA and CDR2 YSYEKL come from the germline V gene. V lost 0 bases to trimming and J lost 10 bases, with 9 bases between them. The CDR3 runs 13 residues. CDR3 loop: CASSQEEGRKLFF. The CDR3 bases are TGCGCCAGCAGCCAAGAGGAGGGGAGAAAACTGTTTTTT.

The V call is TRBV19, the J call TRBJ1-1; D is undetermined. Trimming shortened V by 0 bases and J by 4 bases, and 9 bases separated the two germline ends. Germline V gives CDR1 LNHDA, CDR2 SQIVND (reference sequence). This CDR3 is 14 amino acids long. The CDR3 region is CASSIEGIGTEAFF. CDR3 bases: TGTGCCAGTAGTATAGAGGGGATCGGCACTGAAGCTTTCTTT.

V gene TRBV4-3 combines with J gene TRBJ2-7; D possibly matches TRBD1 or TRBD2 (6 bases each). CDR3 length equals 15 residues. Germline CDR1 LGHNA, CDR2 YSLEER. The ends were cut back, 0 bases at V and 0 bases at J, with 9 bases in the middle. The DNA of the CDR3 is TGCGCCAGCAGCCAAGAGGGGGGCACCTCCTACGAGCAGTACTTC. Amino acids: CASSQEGGTSYEQYF.

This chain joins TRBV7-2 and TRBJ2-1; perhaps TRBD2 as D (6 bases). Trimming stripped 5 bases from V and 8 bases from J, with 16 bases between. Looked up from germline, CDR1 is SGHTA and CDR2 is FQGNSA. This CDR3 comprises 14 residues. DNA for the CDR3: TGTGCCAGCAGCCCTCAGGTGGGAGGCGATGAGCAGTTCTTC. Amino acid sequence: CASSPQVGGDEQFF.

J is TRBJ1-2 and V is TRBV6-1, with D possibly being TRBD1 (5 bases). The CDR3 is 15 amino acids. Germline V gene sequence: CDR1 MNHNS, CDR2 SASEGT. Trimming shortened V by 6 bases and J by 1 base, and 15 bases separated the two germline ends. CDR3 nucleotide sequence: TGTGCCAGCAGCTTGTCGGGGGTTCTTAACTATGGCTACACCTTC. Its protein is CASSLSGVLNYGYTF.

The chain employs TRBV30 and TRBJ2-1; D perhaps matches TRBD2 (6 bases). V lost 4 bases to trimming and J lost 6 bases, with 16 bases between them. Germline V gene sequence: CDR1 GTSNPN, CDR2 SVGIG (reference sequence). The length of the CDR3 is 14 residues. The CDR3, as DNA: TGTGCCTGGACCGGGACTCCTTTGGGCAATGAGCAGTTCTTC. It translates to CAWTGTPLGNEQFF.

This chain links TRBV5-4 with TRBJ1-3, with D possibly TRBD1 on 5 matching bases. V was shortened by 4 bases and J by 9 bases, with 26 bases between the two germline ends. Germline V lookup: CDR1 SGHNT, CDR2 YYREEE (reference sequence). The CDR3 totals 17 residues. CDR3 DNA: TGTGCCAGCAGCCCCGGCGGGTGGGACCTTACCGGAGGCACCATATATTTT. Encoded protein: CASSPGGWDLTGGTIYF.

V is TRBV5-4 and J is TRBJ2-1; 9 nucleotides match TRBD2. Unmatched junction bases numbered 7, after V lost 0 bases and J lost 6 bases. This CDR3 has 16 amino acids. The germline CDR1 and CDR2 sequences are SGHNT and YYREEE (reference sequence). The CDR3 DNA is TGTGCCAGCAGCTTGGTTGCGGGGGGGCTAGTCAATGAGCAGTTCTTC. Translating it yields CASSLVAGGLVNEQFF.